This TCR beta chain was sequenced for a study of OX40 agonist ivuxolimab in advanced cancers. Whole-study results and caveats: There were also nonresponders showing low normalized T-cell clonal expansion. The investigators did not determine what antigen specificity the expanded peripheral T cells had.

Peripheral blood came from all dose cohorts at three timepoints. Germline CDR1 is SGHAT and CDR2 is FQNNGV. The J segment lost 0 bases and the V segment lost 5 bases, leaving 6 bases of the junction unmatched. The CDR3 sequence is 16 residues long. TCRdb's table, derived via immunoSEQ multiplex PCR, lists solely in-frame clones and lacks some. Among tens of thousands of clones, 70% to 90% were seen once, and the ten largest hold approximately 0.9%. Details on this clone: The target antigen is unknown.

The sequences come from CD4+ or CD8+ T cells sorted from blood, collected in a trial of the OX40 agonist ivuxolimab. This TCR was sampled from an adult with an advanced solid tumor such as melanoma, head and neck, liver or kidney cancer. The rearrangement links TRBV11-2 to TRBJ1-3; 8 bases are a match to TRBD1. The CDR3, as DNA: TGTGCCAGCAGCCCAGGCCAGGGGGCCTCTGGAAACACCATATATTTT. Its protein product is CASSPGQGASGNTIYF.